This TCR beta chain appears in the sequencing data of a study of immune heterogeneity within non-small cell lung tumors. This clonotype was seen a handful of times. The CDR3 has 14 residues. The V end lost 3 bases, the J end lost 6 bases, and 11 bases lay between the germline ends. Looked up from germline, CDR1 is KGHDR and CDR2 is SFDVKD. Bulk tumor genomic DNA, roughly 590 ng per sample, was used as template. Multiple widely separated biopsies were taken from each primary tumor at surgery. Their non-small cell lung cancer was newly diagnosed and untreated, and the patients underwent curative surgery. A multiplex PCR containing 32 V primers and 13 J primers was used to amplify TCR beta CDR3. TCRdb re-called the multiplex PCR reads with MiXCR, one entry per CDR3 protein. The sample shows 3,000 to 4,000 distinct CDR3 sequences, about a third of them seen only once.

Sequenced sample: lung tumor tissue. This TCR came from a man between 65 and 85 years old with non-small cell lung cancer. The chain has TRBV24-1 and TRBJ2-1; D remains unclear. Written as DNA, the CDR3 is TGTGCCACCAGTGATCCCCCCTTCGGCAATGAGCAGTTCTTC. Its translation: CATSDPPFGNEQFF.